By sample fraction, the clone carrying this T cell receptor (beta chain) is medium-sized. Its specificity is unknown. Using its own MiXCR run on the reads, TCRdb lists one record per CDR3 protein. The sample includes approximately 8,100 distinct CDR3 sequences, around a sixth of them seen just once. This entry belongs to a study of liver allograft versus peripheral blood T cells. On the study more broadly: In transplanted livers, T cell receptor repertoires were compared with those found in the recipients' peripheral blood. Broader study findings: Repertoires found inside liver allografts reportedly differed from T cell receptor repertoires in peripheral blood.

The CDR3 has 15 amino acids. Trimming shortened V by 6 bases and J by 4 bases, and 13 bases separated the two germline ends. Germline V lookup: CDR1 MNHEY, CDR2 SVGAGI. The chain is built from TRBV6-5 and TRBJ1-6; D gene unclear. The TCR was taken from a human patient who had a liver transplant. The graft donor may have contributed some T cells. The CDR3, as DNA: TGTGCCAGCAGCCCCGGCGGGGTTTATAATTCACCCCTCCACTTT. This translates into CASSPGGVYNSPLHF.